This T cell receptor beta chain emerged from a study of blood T cell repertoires in COVID-19. Study at large: The samples span acute and convalescent COVID-19 from the United States, Italy and Spain. Sources were T cells, B-cell-depleted T cells, or PBMCs; the material itself was cDNA or gDNA.

Authors' processing steps: Estimates of nucleated cell counts were drawn from the amplification of reference gene primers. Using immunoSEQ multiplex PCR, the repertoire was profiled, and TCRdb retains in-frame clones only, with some absent. Clone size and V and J calls were adopted from that table, with D and trimming inferred from the DNA. Of about 160,000 clones in the sample, around 80% were seen once. Germline CDR1 SGHAT, CDR2 FQNNGV. Between the trimmed V and J ends, which lost 5 bases and 6 bases, there was a span of 14 bases. This CDR3 has 13 amino acids. The genes are TRBV11-2 and TRBJ2-7; no definite D call. Sequenced input: peripheral blood. This receptor was identified in a man in his sixties with active or convalescent COVID-19. This chain's CDR3 is CASSLTAAFEQYF. The CDR3 DNA reads as TGTGCCAGCAGCCTCACGGCGGCGTTCGAGCAGTACTTC.